The rows below give T cell receptor beta chains drawn from one sample of a study of T cells after yellow fever vaccination. TCRdb fed the 5' RACE reads into MiXCR, producing one record per CDR3 protein. The sample yields more than 350,000 distinct CDR3 sequences, around 10% seen once. Sequencing was performed on PBMCs, taken on the day of the first yellow fever vaccination. These receptors were collected from a man aged 18 to 35 who received the YFV17D yellow fever vaccine. CDR3s include the opening cysteine and the closing phenylalanine or tryptophan. The D gene is left open where the match is weak. Expanded clones get a size class; other rows say once, few or many, or leave the size out.

v_gene: TRBV5-1; abundance: many; j_gene: TRBJ2-1; d_gene: TRBD1; CDR3aa: CASSMGQGVVDEQFF; CDR3nt: TGCGCCAGCAGCATGGGACAGGGAGTAGTCGATGAGCAGTTCTTC
v_gene: TRBV10-3; abundance: few; j_gene: TRBJ2-3; d_gene: .; CDR3aa: CAISDPDTQYF; CDR3nt: TGTGCCATCAGTGACCCAGATACGCAGTATTTT
v_gene: TRBV4-1; abundance: many; j_gene: TRBJ1-1; d_gene: TRBD1; CDR3aa: CASSPGQGPNTEAFF; CDR3nt: TGCGCCAGCAGCCCGGGACAGGGGCCGAACACTGAAGCTTTCTTT
v_gene: TRBV10-3; abundance: few; j_gene: TRBJ2-5; d_gene: .; CDR3aa: CAIRGRDHKTQYF; CDR3nt: TGTGCCATCAGGGGGCGGGACCACAAGACCCAGTACTTC
v_gene: TRBV5-6; abundance: few; j_gene: TRBJ1-1; d_gene: .; CDR3aa: CASSLGGGPNTEAFF; CDR3nt: TGTGCCAGCAGCTTGGGGGGGGGGCCGAACACTGAAGCTTTCTTT
v_gene: TRBV6-1; abundance: .; j_gene: TRBJ1-6; d_gene: .; CDR3aa: CASSLTPKGSPLHF; CDR3nt: TGTGCCAGCAGTCTGACCCCAAAGGGGTCACCCCTCCACTTT
v_gene: TRBV7-9; abundance: few; j_gene: TRBJ2-2; d_gene: .; CDR3aa: CASSSPRGVNTGELFF; CDR3nt: TGTGCCAGCAGCTCCCCCAGGGGCGTGAACACCGGGGAGCTGTTTTTT
v_gene: TRBV4-1; abundance: few; j_gene: TRBJ2-1; d_gene: TRBD2; CDR3aa: CASSQALSGLAGGFYNEQFF; CDR3nt: TGCGCCAGCAGCCAAGCTCTTTCGGGACTAGCGGGGGGGTTCTACAATGAGCAGTTCTTC
v_gene: TRBV7-8; abundance: .; j_gene: TRBJ1-1; d_gene: TRBD1; CDR3aa: CASSLGRGPNTEAFF; CDR3nt: TGTGCCAGCAGCTTAGGGAGGGGGCCGAACACTGAAGCTTTCTTT
v_gene: TRBV2; abundance: few; j_gene: TRBJ1-1; d_gene: .; CDR3aa: CASTKTENTEAFF; CDR3nt: TGTGCCAGCACCAAGACGGAGAACACTGAAGCTTTCTTT
v_gene: TRBV6-5; abundance: .; j_gene: TRBJ2-3; d_gene: .; CDR3aa: CASSLRARTDTQYF; CDR3nt: TGTGCCAGCAGTTTACGGGCCCGGACAGATACGCAGTATTTT
v_gene: TRBV7-9; abundance: many; j_gene: TRBJ2-5; d_gene: .; CDR3aa: CASSLTKGTVETQYF; CDR3nt: TGTGCCAGCAGCTTAACGAAGGGGACGGTCGAGACCCAGTACTTC
v_gene: TRBV10-3; abundance: few; j_gene: TRBJ2-4; d_gene: .; CDR3aa: CAISEHISVAKNIQYF; CDR3nt: TGTGCCATCAGTGAGCACATCTCGGTAGCCAAAAACATTCAGTACTTC
v_gene: TRBV27; abundance: many; j_gene: TRBJ2-3; d_gene: TRBD2; CDR3aa: CASSLRGRGTDTQYF; CDR3nt: TGTGCCAGCAGTTTACGAGGGAGGGGCACAGATACGCAGTATTTT
v_gene: TRBV5-5; abundance: .; j_gene: TRBJ2-1; d_gene: TRBD1; CDR3aa: CASRSETGGQDNEQFF; CDR3nt: TGTGCCAGCAGGTCGGAGACAGGGGGCCAGGACAATGAGCAGTTCTTC
v_gene: TRBV19; abundance: few; j_gene: TRBJ1-2; d_gene: .; CDR3aa: CASSPNPQGDYGYTF; CDR3nt: TGTGCCAGTAGCCCTAATCCTCAGGGTGACTATGGCTACACCTTC
v_gene: TRBV18; abundance: many; j_gene: TRBJ1-1; d_gene: TRBD1; CDR3aa: CASSPRTGSAEAFF; CDR3nt: TGTGCCAGCTCACCCCGGACAGGGTCGGCTGAAGCTTTCTTT
v_gene: TRBV14; abundance: .; j_gene: TRBJ1-6; d_gene: .; CDR3aa: CASSQVAGPNNSPLHF; CDR3nt: TGTGCCAGCAGCCAAGTCGCAGGCCCGAATAATTCACCCCTCCACTTT
v_gene: TRBV7-2; abundance: many; j_gene: TRBJ2-3; d_gene: .; CDR3aa: CASSLDQGLYTQYF; CDR3nt: TGTGCCAGCAGCTTGGATCAGGGTCTTTATACGCAGTATTTT
v_gene: TRBV5-1; abundance: few; j_gene: TRBJ2-6; d_gene: .; CDR3aa: CASSWEAGANVLTF; CDR3nt: TGCGCCAGCAGCTGGGAGGCCGGGGCCAACGTCCTGACTTTC
v_gene: TRBV7-2; abundance: many; j_gene: TRBJ2-3; d_gene: .; CDR3aa: CASSPWAGQYTDTQYF; CDR3nt: TGTGCCAGCAGTCCCTGGGCCGGACAGTACACAGATACGCAGTATTTT
v_gene: TRBV5-1; abundance: .; j_gene: TRBJ2-7; d_gene: .; CDR3aa: CASSLAGVSSYEQYF; CDR3nt: TGCGCCAGCAGCTTGGCAGGGGTTAGCTCCTACGAGCAGTACTTC
v_gene: TRBV13; abundance: few; j_gene: TRBJ1-1; d_gene: .; CDR3aa: CASSQQAGDTEAFF; CDR3nt: TGTGCCAGCAGCCAACAGGCCGGGGACACTGAAGCTTTCTTT
v_gene: TRBV5-1; abundance: few; j_gene: TRBJ2-1; d_gene: TRBD1; CDR3aa: CASSAGTGGNNEQFF; CDR3nt: TGCGCCAGCAGCGCCGGGACAGGGGGGAACAATGAGCAGTTCTTC
v_gene: TRBV4-3; abundance: .; j_gene: TRBJ2-7; d_gene: TRBD2; CDR3aa: CASSQDVGLAYEQYF; CDR3nt: TGCGCCAGCAGCCAGGACGTCGGACTAGCCTACGAGCAGTACTTC
v_gene: TRBV18; abundance: few; j_gene: TRBJ2-3; d_gene: .; CDR3aa: CASSPPRNGDLTDTQYF; CDR3nt: TGTGCCAGCTCACCACCCAGAAACGGAGACCTCACAGATACGCAGTATTTT
v_gene: TRBV3-1; abundance: many; j_gene: TRBJ2-1; d_gene: .; CDR3aa: CASSLGGPLYNEQFF; CDR3nt: TGTGCCAGCAGCCTAGGCGGGCCTCTCTACAATGAGCAGTTCTTC
v_gene: TRBV12-3/TRBV12-4; abundance: few; j_gene: TRBJ2-7; d_gene: TRBD1; CDR3aa: CASSFPGQGIYEQYF; CDR3nt: TGTGCCAGCAGTTTCCCGGGACAGGGGATTTACGAGCAGTACTTC
v_gene: TRBV7-6; abundance: .; j_gene: TRBJ2-1; d_gene: .; CDR3aa: CASSGRGASYNEQFF; CDR3nt: TGTGCCAGCAGCGGACGGGGGGCCTCCTACAATGAGCAGTTCTTC
v_gene: TRBV6-1; abundance: few; j_gene: TRBJ1-5; d_gene: TRBD1; CDR3aa: CASRRTGLGNQPQHF; CDR3nt: TGTGCCAGCAGACGGACAGGGCTGGGCAATCAGCCCCAGCATTTT
v_gene: TRBV2; abundance: few; j_gene: TRBJ2-6; d_gene: .; CDR3aa: CASSERGRGQTSGANVLTF; CDR3nt: TGTGCCAGCAGTGAGAGAGGCAGGGGTCAAACTTCTGGGGCCAACGTCCTGACTTTC
v_gene: TRBV10-3; abundance: .; j_gene: TRBJ1-5; d_gene: .; CDR3aa: CAIGQGGQPQHF; CDR3nt: TGTGCCATCGGGCAGGGTGGCCAGCCCCAGCATTTT
v_gene: TRBV6-5; abundance: few; j_gene: TRBJ2-2; d_gene: .; CDR3aa: CASSYTALVAGRHTGELFF; CDR3nt: TGTGCCAGCAGTTACACGGCCTTGGTGGCGGGGCGGCACACCGGGGAGCTGTTTTTT
v_gene: TRBV7-2; abundance: .; j_gene: TRBJ2-3; d_gene: TRBD2; CDR3aa: CASSFRLAGPNTQYF; CDR3nt: TGTGCCAGCAGCTTCCGACTAGCTGGACCTAATACGCAGTATTTT
v_gene: TRBV24-1; abundance: .; j_gene: TRBJ2-3; d_gene: .; CDR3aa: CATSDFGRADTQYF; CDR3nt: TGTGCCACCAGTGATTTTGGCCGAGCAGATACGCAGTATTTT
v_gene: TRBV19; abundance: .; j_gene: TRBJ2-6; d_gene: .; CDR3aa: CASSMRGGSGANVLTF; CDR3nt: TGTGCCAGTAGTATGAGAGGCGGGTCTGGGGCCAACGTCCTGACTTTC
v_gene: TRBV12-3/TRBV12-4; abundance: many; j_gene: TRBJ2-1; d_gene: .; CDR3aa: CASSTQTEQFF; CDR3nt: TGTGCCAGCAGCACCCAGACTGAGCAGTTCTTC
v_gene: TRBV9; abundance: .; j_gene: TRBJ1-1; d_gene: TRBD1; CDR3aa: CASSAGTGPQEAFF; CDR3nt: TGTGCCAGCAGCGCCGGGACAGGACCCCAGGAGGCTTTCTTT
v_gene: TRBV7-9; abundance: .; j_gene: TRBJ1-1; d_gene: .; CDR3aa: CASTIGSRGQGTEAFF; CDR3nt: TGTGCCAGCACAATAGGTAGCCGGGGGCAGGGGACTGAAGCTTTCTTT
v_gene: TRBV11-2; abundance: few; j_gene: TRBJ2-1; d_gene: TRBD2; CDR3aa: CASSLSSGLGFF; CDR3nt: TGTGCCAGCAGCTTAAGTAGCGGGTTGGGGTTCTTC
v_gene: TRBV9; abundance: few; j_gene: TRBJ2-7; d_gene: TRBD2; CDR3aa: CASSLSSGGAYEQYF; CDR3nt: TGTGCCAGCAGCTTATCAAGCGGGGGGGCCTACGAGCAGTACTTC
v_gene: TRBV7-2; abundance: few; j_gene: TRBJ2-3; d_gene: TRBD2; CDR3aa: CASSFERGGTDTQYF; CDR3nt: TGTGCCAGCAGCTTCGAGCGGGGGGGCACAGATACGCAGTATTTT
v_gene: TRBV19; abundance: few; j_gene: TRBJ1-5; d_gene: TRBD1; CDR3aa: CASSTRSTGGLKPQHF; CDR3nt: TGTGCCAGTAGTACCAGGAGTACAGGGGGATTAAAGCCCCAGCATTTT
v_gene: TRBV11-2; abundance: .; j_gene: TRBJ2-3; d_gene: TRBD2; CDR3aa: CASSLDIFGLAGTTDTQYF; CDR3nt: TGTGCCAGCAGCTTAGATATTTTCGGACTAGCGGGGACCACAGATACGCAGTATTTT
v_gene: TRBV18; abundance: .; j_gene: TRBJ1-5; d_gene: TRBD1; CDR3aa: CASSQEGAGGQPQHF; CDR3nt: TGTGCCAGCTCACAGGAGGGGGCAGGCGGTCAGCCCCAGCATTTT
v_gene: TRBV6-1; abundance: .; j_gene: TRBJ2-7; d_gene: TRBD1; CDR3aa: CASTKGGQPYEQYF; CDR3nt: TGTGCCAGCACGAAAGGGGGACAGCCCTACGAGCAGTACTTC
v_gene: TRBV7-9; abundance: .; j_gene: TRBJ1-5; d_gene: TRBD1; CDR3aa: CASSRDRGQPQHF; CDR3nt: TGTGCCAGCAGCCGGGACAGGGGTCAGCCCCAGCATTTT
v_gene: TRBV5-1; abundance: many; j_gene: TRBJ2-3; d_gene: .; CDR3aa: CASSRYSDSLGDTQYF; CDR3nt: TGCGCCAGCAGCCGTTACTCGGACTCCCTCGGGGATACGCAGTATTTT
v_gene: TRBV7-3; abundance: few; j_gene: TRBJ2-1; d_gene: .; CDR3aa: CASSIEHWDEQFF; CDR3nt: TGTGCCAGCAGCATCGAACACTGGGATGAGCAGTTCTTC
v_gene: TRBV5-1; abundance: many; j_gene: TRBJ2-3; d_gene: TRBD2; CDR3aa: CASSPGTSGASTDTQYF; CDR3nt: TGCGCCAGCAGCCCAGGGACTAGCGGGGCTTCCACAGATACGCAGTATTTT
v_gene: TRBV4-2; abundance: few; j_gene: TRBJ2-3; d_gene: .; CDR3aa: CASSQDAGTTQYF; CDR3nt: TGTGCCAGCAGCCAAGATGCGGGAACTACGCAGTATTTT
v_gene: TRBV18; abundance: .; j_gene: TRBJ1-3; d_gene: TRBD1; CDR3aa: CASSPQQGTSGNTIHF; CDR3nt: TGTGCCAGCTCGCCCCAACAGGGGACCTCTGGAAACACCATACATTTT
v_gene: TRBV20-1; abundance: once; j_gene: TRBJ2-7; d_gene: .; CDR3aa: CSARDQRLSSYEQYF; CDR3nt: TGCAGTGCTAGAGATCAGCGACTTAGCTCCTACGAGCAGTACTTC